The rows below give T cell receptor beta chains drawn from one sample of a study of Graves' ophthalmopathy and Graves' hyperthyroidism. MiXCR, run by TCRdb on the multiplex PCR reads, gives a single entry per CDR3 protein. This sample has about 620,000 distinct CDR3 sequences, with about a fifth found just once. Sequenced input: peripheral blood. These receptors were obtained from a woman aged 18-35 years with stable Graves' hyperthyroidism. Some clones in this sample may be carry-over from other donors' samples. Each CDR3 is given with its conserved first and last residue. D genes are given only for firm matches. Expanded clones get a size class; other rows say once, few or many, or leave the size out.

J gene,V gene,D gene,clone size,CDR3 protein,CDR3 DNA
TRBJ1-1,TRBV10-3,TRBD1,NA,CAIRGTDEAFF,TGTGCCATCAGGGGGACAGATGAAGCTTTCTTT
TRBJ2-7,TRBV6-1,TRBD2,NA,CAVQLGTSYEQYF,TGTGCCGTCCAACTCGGGACTAGCTACGAGCAGTACTTC
TRBJ2-7,TRBV7-9,TRBD1,many,CASSLAPGQNYEQYF,TGTGCCAGCAGCTTAGCACCGGGACAGAACTACGAGCAGTACTTC
TRBJ1-2,TRBV7-2,NA,NA,CASSLALGAGQNLYYGYTF,TGTGCCAGCAGCTTAGCGCTTGGAGCTGGCCAGAACCTTTACTATGGCTACACCTTC
TRBJ2-6,TRBV6-2/TRBV6-3,NA,many,CASSYRAGEGSGANVLTF,TGTGCCAGCAGTTACAGGGCAGGGGAAGGCTCTGGGGCCAACGTCCTGACTTTC
TRBJ2-2,TRBV5-1,NA,NA,CASSFPPANANTGELVF,TGCGCCAGCAGCTTCCCCCCGGCTAACGCGAACACCGGGGAGCTGGTTTTT
TRBJ2-7,TRBV20-1,NA,many,CSARDSGGYYSYEQYF,TGCAGTGCTAGAGATTCGGGCGGGTATTACTCCTACGAGCAGTACTTC
TRBJ1-1,TRBV7-3,NA,many,CASSLTRGSNTEAFF,TGTGCCAGCAGCTTAACCAGGGGATCGAACACTGAAGCTTTCTTT
TRBJ1-2,TRBV11-1,TRBD1,NA,CASSPSGTGDNGYTF,TGTGCCAGCAGCCCATCCGGGACAGGGGATAATGGCTACACCTTC
TRBJ2-5,TRBV28,TRBD1,NA,CASSPLGTVYQETQYF,TGTGCCAGCAGTCCTCTAGGGACAGTGTACCAAGAGACCCAGTACTTC
TRBJ1-5,TRBV19,NA,NA,CASSIMAGYQPQHF,TGTGCCAGTAGTATCATGGCGGGGTATCAGCCCCAGCATTTT
TRBJ2-6,TRBV2,NA,many,CASSGIGAGANVLTF,TGTGCCAGCAGTGGGATCGGGGCTGGGGCCAACGTCCTGACTTTC
TRBJ2-2,TRBV11-2,TRBD2,many,CASIPRGGLPTGELFF,TGTGCCAGCATCCCCCGGGGGGGGCTCCCGACCGGGGAGCTGTTTTTT
TRBJ1-2,TRBV3-1,NA,once,CASSYFFGGYLGRGYTF,TGTGCCAGCAGCTATTTTTTCGGAGGATACCTCGGGCGTGGCTACACCTTC
TRBJ1-2,TRBV12-5,TRBD1,many,CASGLGQGPYGYTF,TGTGCTAGTGGTTTGGGACAGGGTCCCTATGGCTACACCTTC
TRBJ2-5,TRBV12-3/TRBV12-4,NA,many,CASSLEGGGQETQYF,TGTGCCAGCAGCCTCGAGGGGGGGGGACAAGAGACCCAGTACTTC
TRBJ1-2,TRBV12-3/TRBV12-4,NA,many,CASSLGNEVYGYTF,TGTGCCAGCAGTTTAGGGAACGAGGTCTATGGCTACACCTTC
TRBJ1-1,TRBV28,NA,NA,CASSWGLGLNF,TGTGCCAGCAGTTGGGGGCTAGGGCTTAATTTT
TRBJ1-2,TRBV6-5,NA,many,CASSYSKGQSYGYTF,TGTGCCAGCAGTTACTCGAAGGGTCAGTCCTATGGCTACACCTTC
TRBJ2-7,TRBV20-1,TRBD1,many,CSATDRAIEYEQYF,TGCAGTGCTACGGACAGGGCAATTGAATACGAGCAGTACTTC
TRBJ1-5,TRBV28,NA,NA,CASSYMGQPQHF,TGTGCCAGCAGTTATATGGGTCAGCCCCAGCATTTT
TRBJ2-5,TRBV7-2,NA,many,CASSLDTSGGTQYF,TGTGCCAGCAGCTTGGATACCAGCGGAGGGACCCAGTACTTC
TRBJ1-5,TRBV2,TRBD1,many,CASRAGTGFSNQPQHF,TGTGCCAGCAGGGCCGGGACAGGGTTTTCGAATCAGCCCCAGCATTTT
TRBJ2-7,TRBV4-3,TRBD1,NA,CASSPRAGAGGYEQYF,TGCGCCAGCAGCCCCCGCGCCGGGGCAGGGGGCTACGAGCAGTACTTC
TRBJ2-7,TRBV7-8,TRBD2,NA,CASSLPDSGDSYEQYF,TGTGCCAGCAGCTTACCCGATAGCGGGGACTCCTACGAGCAGTACTTC
TRBJ1-5,TRBV15,NA,NA,CATSIKQGPTQHF,TGTGCCACCAGCATAAAACAGGGCCCGACCCAGCATTTT
TRBJ2-7,TRBV2,NA,many,CASSLRDTGLEQYF,TGTGCCAGCAGTTTAAGGGACACCGGCCTCGAGCAGTACTTC
TRBJ2-2,TRBV11-1,NA,few,CASSPRQGLDTRELFF,TGTGCCAGCAGCCCTAGGCAGGGGCTGGACACCAGGGAGCTGTTTTTT
TRBJ2-7,TRBV12-5,NA,once,CASREGSYEQYF,TGTGCTAGTCGTGAAGGGTCCTACGAGCAGTACTTC
TRBJ1-5,TRBV6-1,NA,few,CASSEAGESQPQHF,TGTGCCAGCAGTGAAGCGGGGGAAAGTCAGCCCCAGCATTTT
TRBJ2-7,TRBV13,TRBD1,many,CASSLYPKTGGNEQYF,TGTGCCAGCAGCCTCTACCCCAAAACAGGGGGCAACGAGCAGTACTTC
TRBJ2-5,TRBV7-2,TRBD1,many,CASSLAGTVRQETQYF,TGTGCCAGCAGCTTAGCGGGGACAGTTCGCCAAGAGACCCAGTACTTC